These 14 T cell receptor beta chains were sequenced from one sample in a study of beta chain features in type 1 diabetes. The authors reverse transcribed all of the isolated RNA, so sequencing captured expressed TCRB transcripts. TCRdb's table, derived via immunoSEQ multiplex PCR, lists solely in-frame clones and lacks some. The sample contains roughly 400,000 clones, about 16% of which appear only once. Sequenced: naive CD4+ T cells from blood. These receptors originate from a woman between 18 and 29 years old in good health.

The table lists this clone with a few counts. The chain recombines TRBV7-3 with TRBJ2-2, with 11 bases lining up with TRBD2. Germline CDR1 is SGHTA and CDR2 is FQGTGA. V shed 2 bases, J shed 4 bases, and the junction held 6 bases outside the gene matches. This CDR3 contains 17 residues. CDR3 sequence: CASSLSGLAGGTGELFF. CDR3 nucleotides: TGTGCCAGCAGCTTATCGGGGCTAGCGGGAGGCACCGGGGAGCTGTTTTTT.

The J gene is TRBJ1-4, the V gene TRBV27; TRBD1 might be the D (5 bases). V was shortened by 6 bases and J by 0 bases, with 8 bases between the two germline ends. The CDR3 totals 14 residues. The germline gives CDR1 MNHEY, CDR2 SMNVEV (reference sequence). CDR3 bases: TGTGCCAGCAGCCGACAGCCAACTAATGAAAAACTGTTTTTT. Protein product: CASSRQPTNEKLFF.

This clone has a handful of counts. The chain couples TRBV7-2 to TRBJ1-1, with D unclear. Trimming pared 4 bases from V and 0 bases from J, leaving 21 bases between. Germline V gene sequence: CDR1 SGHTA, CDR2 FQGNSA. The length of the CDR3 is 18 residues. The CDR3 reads CASSSALRNGEMNTEAFF. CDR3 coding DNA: TGTGCCAGCAGCTCTGCCCTTCGAAATGGGGAGATGAACACTGAAGCTTTCTTT.

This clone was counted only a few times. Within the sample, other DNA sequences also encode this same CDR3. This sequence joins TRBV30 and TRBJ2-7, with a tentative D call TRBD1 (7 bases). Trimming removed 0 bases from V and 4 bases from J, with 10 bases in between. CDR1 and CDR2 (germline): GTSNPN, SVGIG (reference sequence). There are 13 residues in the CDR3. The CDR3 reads CAWSVQGRYEQYF. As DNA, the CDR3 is TGTGCCTGGAGTGTACAGGGGAGGTACGAGCAGTACTTC.

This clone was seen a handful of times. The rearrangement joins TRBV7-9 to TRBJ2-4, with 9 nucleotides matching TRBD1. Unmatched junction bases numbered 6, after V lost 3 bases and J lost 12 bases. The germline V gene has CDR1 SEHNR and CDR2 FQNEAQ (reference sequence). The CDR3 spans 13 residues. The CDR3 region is CASSFGDRVYQYF. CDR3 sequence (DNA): TGTGCCAGCAGCTTCGGGGACAGGGTGTATCAGTACTTC.

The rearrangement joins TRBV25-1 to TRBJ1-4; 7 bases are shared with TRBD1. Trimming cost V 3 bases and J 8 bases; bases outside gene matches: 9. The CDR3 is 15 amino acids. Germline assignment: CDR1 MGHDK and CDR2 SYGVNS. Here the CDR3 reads CASSELMPGQEKLFF. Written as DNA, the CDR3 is TGTGCCAGCAGTGAGCTCATGCCGGGACAGGAAAAACTGTTTTTT.

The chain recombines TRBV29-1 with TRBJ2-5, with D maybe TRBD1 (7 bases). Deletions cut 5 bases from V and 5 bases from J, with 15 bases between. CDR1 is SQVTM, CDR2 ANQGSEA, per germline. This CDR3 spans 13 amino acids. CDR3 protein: CSVRQGGGETQYF. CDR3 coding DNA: TGCAGCGTTCGACAGGGAGGAGGGGAGACCCAGTACTTC.

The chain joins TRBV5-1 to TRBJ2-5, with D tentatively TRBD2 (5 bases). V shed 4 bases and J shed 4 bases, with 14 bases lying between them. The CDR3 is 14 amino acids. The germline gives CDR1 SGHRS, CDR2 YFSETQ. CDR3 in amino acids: CASSPEADRETQYF. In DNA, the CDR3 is TGCGCCAGCAGCCCGGAGGCTGACCGAGAGACCCAGTACTTC.

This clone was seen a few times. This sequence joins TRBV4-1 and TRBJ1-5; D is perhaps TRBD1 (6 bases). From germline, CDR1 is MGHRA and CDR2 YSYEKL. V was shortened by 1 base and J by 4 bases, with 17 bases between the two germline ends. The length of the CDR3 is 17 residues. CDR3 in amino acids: CASSQVGGGQKNQPQHF. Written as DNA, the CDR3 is TGCGCCAGCAGCCAAGTTGGAGGAGGACAGAAGAATCAGCCCCAGCATTTT.

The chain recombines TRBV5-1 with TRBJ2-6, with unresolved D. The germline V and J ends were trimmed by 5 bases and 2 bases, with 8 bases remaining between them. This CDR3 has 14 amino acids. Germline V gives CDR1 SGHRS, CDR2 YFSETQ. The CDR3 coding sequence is TGCGCCAGCAGGTCAGGCGCTGGGGCCAACGTCCTGACTTTC. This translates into CASRSGAGANVLTF.

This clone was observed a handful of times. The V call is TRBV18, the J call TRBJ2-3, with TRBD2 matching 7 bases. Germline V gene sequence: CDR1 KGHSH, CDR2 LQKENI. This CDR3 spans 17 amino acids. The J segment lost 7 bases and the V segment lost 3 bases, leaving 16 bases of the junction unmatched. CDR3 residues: CASSPQTKAGWGNTQYF. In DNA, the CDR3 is TGTGCCAGCTCACCTCAAACCAAAGCGGGATGGGGAAATACGCAGTATTTT.

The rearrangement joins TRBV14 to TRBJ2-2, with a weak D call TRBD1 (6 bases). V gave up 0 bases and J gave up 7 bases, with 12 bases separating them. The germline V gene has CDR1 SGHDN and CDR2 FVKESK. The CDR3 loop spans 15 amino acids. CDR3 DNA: TGTGCCAGCAGCCAAGATCCCAGGGGCAACGGGGAGCTGTTTTTT. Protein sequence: CASSQDPRGNGELFF.

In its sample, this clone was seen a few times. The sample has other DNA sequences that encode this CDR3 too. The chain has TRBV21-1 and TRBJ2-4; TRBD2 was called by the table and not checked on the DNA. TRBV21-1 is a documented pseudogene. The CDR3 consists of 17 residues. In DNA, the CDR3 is TGTGCCAGCAGCCAAAGGGGAATAGCGGGAGGACCACACATTCAGTACTTC. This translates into CASSQRGIAGGPHIQYF.

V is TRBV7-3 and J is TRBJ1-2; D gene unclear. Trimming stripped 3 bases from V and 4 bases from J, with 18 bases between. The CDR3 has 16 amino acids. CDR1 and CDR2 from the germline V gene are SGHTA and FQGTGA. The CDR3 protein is CASSFLFGREIYGYTF. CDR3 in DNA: TGTGCCAGCAGCTTCCTTTTTGGGCGCGAAATCTATGGCTACACCTTC.